This TCR beta chain came from a study of cytomegalovirus exposure and HLA in healthy donors (dated by TCRdb to 2017 to 2019). Study-level background: An earlier analysis of 587 of the donors reported about 260 Gb of sequence data and some 110 million unique TCR beta sequences obtained from about 170 million T cells. Roughly 300 gigabases of sequencing data and tens of millions of unique TCR sequences were included in an early release covering several hundred HLA-typed donors. Of the roughly 410 genotyped donors, more than 75% were placed in the genetic ancestry cluster associated with self-reported Caucasian donors. The study aimed to test whether cataloging public T cell receptors could reveal signatures of past pathogen exposure. The study profiled the T cell repertoires of more than 500 subjects by immunosequencing and related them to cytomegalovirus serostatus. A separate validation cohort of 100 to 150 different subjects was used in addition to the approximately 670-subject first cohort. To predict cytomegalovirus infection status, the study combined high-throughput TCR immunosequencing, statistical association of individual TCRs with disease status, and machine learning. A later analysis re-examined previously published TCR beta repertoires from more than 550 donors and added high-resolution HLA genotyping to investigate patterns of TCR occurrence. The later analysis used no new phenotypic data to find candidate immune exposures, relying instead on TCR beta sequences and their occurrence across donors. An earlier analysis of 587 of the donors used high-throughput TCR beta sequencing to judge whether each TCR beta V gene segment behaved as functional or pseudogenic. Donor age, sex, ethnicity and CMV serostatus were collected together with the repertoire data. In a later genetic analysis, genome-wide SNP genotypes for about three fifths of the roughly 670 donors were used, and that subset was treated as a discovery cohort. Every discovery cohort repertoire had been produced on one sequencing platform. Class I and class II HLA loci were covered by the typing at four-digit resolution. Typing coverage varied by locus: roughly 620-640 donors for A, B, C, DRB1 and DQB1; under 550 for DQA1; more than 600 for DPA1; approximately 450 for DPB1. About five DR-DQ haplotypes were handled as single units for association and clustering, since linkage in the cohort was strong. Among 398 genotyped donors of the cohort, an average of roughly 230,000 unique TCR beta nucleotide sequences was sequenced per donor, of which about 18% were non-productive. Paper-wide results and their limitations: A later analysis found that HLA-associated TCR beta chains were more clonally expanded and had lower generation probabilities than equally common non-associated chains. In this cohort, only TCR beta chains were sequenced, and detectable features were limited by the absence of alpha or paired-chain data. According to a later genetic analysis, donors in an Asian-associated ancestry cluster had fewer N-insertions in productive TCRs than the approximately 710-donor mean. The study listed 150 to 200 TCR beta chains as associated with cytomegalovirus. The earlier analysis of about 600 of the donors excluded over 15 rarely observed V segments, including chromosome 9 orphons, because counts were too low. A later analysis associated 16,951 TCR beta sequences with specific HLA alleles at a false discovery rate of 0.05. The classifier was reported to diagnose cytomegalovirus status with high specificity and sensitivity in both the original cohort and the validation cohort. A cluster of highly shared sequence variants was judged likely to represent a technical artifact of the sequencing pipeline. Some IMGT-functional V segments, including TRBV6-2 and TRBV6-3, could not be told apart with the 87-base-pair reads, so those segments were excluded. In a later analysis, most CMV-associated TCR beta chains were found to appear HLA-restricted, with HLA associations seemingly driven largely by CMV exposure. In an earlier analysis of about 600 of the donors, most TCR beta V segments appeared in productive rearrangements about 87% or about 30% of the time, broadly matching IMGT annotations. While some public TCRs were present in many individuals, most TCR sequences turned up only very rarely across donors. A later genetic analysis associated a missense DCLRE1C variant with V-gene and J-gene trimming of TCR beta chains, and an independent cohort replicated the association. Strong co-occurrence of HLA alleles, especially DR and DQ, made assigning TCR associations to individual alleles difficult. Immune exposure information for the cohort was limited to CMV serostatus. It was suggested by the authors that the approach could potentially be generalized to other disease states and immunological phenotypes. Correlated functional status among segregating V segments might be attributable to linkage disequilibrium, but an unknown experimental factor could not be ruled out. A later analysis found that TCR association rates varied across HLA loci, with DRB1 alleles showing the most associated TCRs and HLA-C alleles the fewest. Several of the top co-occurrence clusters appeared to be linked to parvovirus B19, influenza, CMV and Epstein-Barr virus, according to a later analysis. A further reported finding was that TCR beta sequences accurately predicted the HLA-A and HLA-B alleles for most subjects in the first cohort. In vitro tests confirmed that a few of the cytomegalovirus-associated TCR beta chains recognize cytomegalovirus antigens. Because HLA typing was unavailable for some donors at each locus, only the typed subset was used in association tests. Roughly uniform sequencing depth across donors was assumed in presence/absence analyses, although this assumption may not hold.

In the case of this clone: Its antigen is not yet known. Within one base of it there is no much larger clone, and no base qualities were kept.

The CDR3 spans 15 residues, from the cysteine through the phenylalanine. Only the CDR3 portion is preserved as DNA: 45 bases, with reading frame beginning at the first base. V has 9 bases trimmed and J has 4 bases trimmed; junction bases matching no gene number 10. CDR1 and CDR2 are read off the germline V gene (reference sequence) as SEHNR and FQNEAQ. The cohort comprised around 700 healthy bone marrow donors. Cohort members were all nominally healthy when sampled, although unrecorded immune exposures were likely present. The donor tested CMV seronegative and was one of the 352 seronegative cohort members. A peripheral blood sample was collected from each donor, and TCR beta sequencing was performed on peripheral blood mononuclear cells. Genomic DNA extraction from the blood cell samples was performed with the Qiagen DNeasy Blood Extraction Kit. The library was obtained by the immunoSEQ multiplex PCR assay. For the multiplex PCR, a mixture combining 60 forward primers for TCR Vbeta segments and 13 reverse primers for TCR Jbeta segments was used. A multiplex PCR assay on genomic DNA amplified the CDR3 region of rearranged TCR beta genes. The Illumina HiSeq System was used to sequence the amplified TCR beta libraries as 87-base-pair reads. From the authors' description of their analysis: A later analysis counted approximately 84 million unique TCR beta chains across the 550 to 750 repertoires, and 10 million to 11 million of these chains were shared by at least two donors. To remove PCR and sequencing errors, raw reads were error-corrected and collapsed into unique sequences using a nearest-neighbor algorithm that merged closely related sequences. To assign V, D and J gene segments, CDR3 sequences were aligned to IMGT reference sequences. For a sequence to be retained, at least a six-nucleotide match to both a V gene segment and a J gene segment was required. A rearrangement counted as productive if the CDR3 had no stop codons and remained in frame with V and J, and every other rearrangement counted as non-productive. CDR3 was defined by IMGT convention, running from the second conserved V-encoded cysteine to the conserved J-encoded phenylalanine. In an earlier analysis of around 540 of the donors, sequences lacking an unambiguous match to a single V gene segment were excluded. In an earlier analysis of approximately 590 of the donors, a V segment was called functional when productive rearrangements were above 56.7%, and segregating when the standard deviation between donors exceeded 5%. A statistical classification framework was built to diagnose cytomegalovirus status from the catalog of TCR beta chain sequences. V and J gene assignment, in a later analysis, came from comparing TCR nucleotide sequences with IMGT/GENE-DB human TR gene sequences. In a later analysis, CDR3 sequences and most-parsimonious VDJ recombination scenarios were assigned using the TCRdist pipeline. A later analysis defined each TCR beta chain by its CDR3 amino acid sequence plus V-gene family, and excluded reads lacking a unique V-gene family. A later analysis removed 450 to 600 highly shared, low-generation-probability nucleotide sequences to deal with suspected cross-contamination and a sequencing artifact. In a later analysis, a clonal expansion index for each public chain was calculated from normalized within-repertoire ranks of inferred template counts. Generation probabilities in a later analysis came from a VDJ recombination model fitted to out-of-frame rearrangements, and those results were checked against IGoR. In a later analysis, TCR-TCR, TCR-HLA and TCR-CMV co-occurrence was scored with hypergeometric tests, and a repertoire-size bias correction was applied to TCR pairs. False discovery rates were estimated in a later analysis by permuting HLA or CMV assignments 20 times. In a later analysis, co-occurring TCRs were grouped with DBSCAN, and TCRdist sequence similarity was added when clustering was performed within HLA-allele-positive subsets. For co-occurrence clustering, repertoires with fewer than 30,000 or more than 120,000 public chains were excluded, along with 4 to 6 repertoires with anomalous nucleotide sharing. TCRdb re-hosts the immuneACCESS table, in-frame sequences only. Its copies lack some clones; in the studies checked, an unresolved V gene accounts for under half of them, and the cause for the rest is not known. V and J calls and clone size come straight from that table; D and trimming were deduced from the DNA. In all, the sample holds some 180,000 clones, and roughly nine tenths of those were seen once. The ten largest make up around 0.98% of the sample.

This sequence was found in a boy aged 2 to 10 in good health and CMV-seronegative. The V and J segments used are TRBV7-9 and TRBJ2-7; TRBD1 lines up with 12 middle nucleotides. The sequenced material came from PBMCs. The DNA is as follows: TGTGCCAGTCAGATGGGACAGGGGGCTCAGTACGAGCAGTACTTC. Translated, it gives CASQMGQGAQYEQYF.